Sequencing of this TCR beta chain was carried out in a study of PD-1 blockade in classical Hodgkin lymphoma. Turning to the study itself: Intravenous delivery of nivolumab at 3 mg/kg to patients occurred every 2 weeks.

Libraries were prepared by immunoSEQ multiplex PCR; TCRdb keeps only in-frame clonotypes and omits some of them. The sample consists of tens of thousands of clones, approximately 70% of them appearing once. This CDR3 region has 15 residues. Germline V gene lookup returns CDR1 WNHNN and CDR2 SYGVQD (reference sequence). V lost 5 bases and J lost 2; bases outside the gene matches: 9. After autologous stem cell transplantation all patients relapsed, and prior brentuximab vedotin exposure differed between cohorts. This clone was seen only a few times. Its specificity is unknown. Study results and limitations: In newly diagnosed patients, baseline TCR diversity was reportedly below that of healthy donors. Any patient who commenced nivolumab under 1 year after ASCT was excluded.

The rearrangement joins TRBV10-1 to TRBJ2-7; 7 nucleotides agree with TRBD1. This specimen consisted of peripheral blood mononuclear cells (PBMCs), obtained before the second cycle of nivolumab. This receptor was obtained from a human donor with classical Hodgkin lymphoma. The CDR3 here is CASSTTGTATYEQYF. In DNA, the CDR3 is TGCGCCAGCAGTACCACCGGGACAGCTACCTACGAGCAGTACTTC.